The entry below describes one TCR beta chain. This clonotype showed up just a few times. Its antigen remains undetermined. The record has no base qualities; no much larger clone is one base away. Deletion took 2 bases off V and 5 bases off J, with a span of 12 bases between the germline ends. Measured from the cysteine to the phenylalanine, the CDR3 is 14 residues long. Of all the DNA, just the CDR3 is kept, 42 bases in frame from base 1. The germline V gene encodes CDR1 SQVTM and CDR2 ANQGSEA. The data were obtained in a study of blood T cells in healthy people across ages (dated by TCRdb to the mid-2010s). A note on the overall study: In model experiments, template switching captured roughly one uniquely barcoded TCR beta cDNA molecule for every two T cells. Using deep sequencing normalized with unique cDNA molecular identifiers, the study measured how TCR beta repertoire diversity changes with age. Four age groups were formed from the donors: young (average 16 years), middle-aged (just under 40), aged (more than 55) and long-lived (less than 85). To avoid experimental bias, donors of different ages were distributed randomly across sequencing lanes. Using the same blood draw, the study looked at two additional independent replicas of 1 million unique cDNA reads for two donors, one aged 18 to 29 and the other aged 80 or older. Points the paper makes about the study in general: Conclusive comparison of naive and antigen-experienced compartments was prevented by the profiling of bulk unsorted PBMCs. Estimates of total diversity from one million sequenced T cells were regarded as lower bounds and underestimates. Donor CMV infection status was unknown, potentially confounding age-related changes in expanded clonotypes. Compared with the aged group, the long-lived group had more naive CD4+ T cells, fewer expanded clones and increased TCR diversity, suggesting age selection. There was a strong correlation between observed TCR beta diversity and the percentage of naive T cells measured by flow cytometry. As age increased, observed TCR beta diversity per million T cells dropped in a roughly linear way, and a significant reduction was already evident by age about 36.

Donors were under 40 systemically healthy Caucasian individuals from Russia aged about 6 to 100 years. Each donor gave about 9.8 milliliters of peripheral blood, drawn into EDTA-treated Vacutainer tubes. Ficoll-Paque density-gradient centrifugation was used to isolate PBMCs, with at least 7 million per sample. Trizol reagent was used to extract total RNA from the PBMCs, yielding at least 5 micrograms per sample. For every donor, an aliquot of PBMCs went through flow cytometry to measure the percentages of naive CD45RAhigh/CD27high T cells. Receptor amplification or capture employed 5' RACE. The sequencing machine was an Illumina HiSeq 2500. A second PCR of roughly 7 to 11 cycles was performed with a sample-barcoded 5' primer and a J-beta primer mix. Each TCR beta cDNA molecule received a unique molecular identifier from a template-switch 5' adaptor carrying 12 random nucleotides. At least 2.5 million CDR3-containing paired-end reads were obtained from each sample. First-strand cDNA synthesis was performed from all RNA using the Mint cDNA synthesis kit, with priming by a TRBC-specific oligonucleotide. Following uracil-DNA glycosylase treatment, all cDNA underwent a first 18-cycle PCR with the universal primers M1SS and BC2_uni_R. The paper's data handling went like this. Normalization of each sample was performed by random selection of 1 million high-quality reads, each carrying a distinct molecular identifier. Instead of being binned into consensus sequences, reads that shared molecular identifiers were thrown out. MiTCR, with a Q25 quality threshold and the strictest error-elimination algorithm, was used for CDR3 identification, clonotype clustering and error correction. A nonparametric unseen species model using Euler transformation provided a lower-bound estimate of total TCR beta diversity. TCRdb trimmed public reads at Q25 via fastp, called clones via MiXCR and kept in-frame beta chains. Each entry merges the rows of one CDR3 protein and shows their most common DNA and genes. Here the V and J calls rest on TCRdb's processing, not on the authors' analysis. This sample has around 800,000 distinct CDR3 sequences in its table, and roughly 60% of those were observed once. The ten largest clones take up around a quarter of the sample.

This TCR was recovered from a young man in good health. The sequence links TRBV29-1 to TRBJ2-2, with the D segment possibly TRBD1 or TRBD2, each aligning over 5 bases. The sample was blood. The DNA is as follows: TGCAGCGTTGAAAGAGGGGTTAGGACCGGGGAGCTGTTTTTT. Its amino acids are CSVERGVRTGELFF.